The following is a T cell receptor beta chain sequence with its context. Its cognate antigen is unknown. These data come from a study of T cell responses to AZD1222 COVID-19 vaccine. Trimming cost V 5 bases and J 2 bases; bases outside gene matches: 8. The CDR3 consists of 15 residues. Germline CDR1 reads SGHNT; CDR2 reads YENEEA. TCRdb's copy holds only in-frame clones and misses some; the assay was immunoSEQ multiplex PCR. The sample gives fewer than 150,000 clones, 90% of which show up once; roughly 3.2% is in the top ten. General study findings and limits: Regions left unmutated in variants are reportedly the target of nearly half of spike-specific TCRs. The donor group comprised mostly white British people and more females; the analysis possibly underestimated clonal diversity.

The gene calls are TRBV11-3 and TRBJ2-7; 8 bases fit TRBD2. The sequence came from an adult in good health. Sequencing used peripheral blood, obtained on day 0 of AZD1222 vaccination. CDR3 DNA sequence: TGTGCCAGCAGCCGAGCGGGAGTGGGGACCTACGAGCAGTACTTC. Translating gives CASSRAGVGTYEQYF.